This record looks at one T cell receptor (beta chain) sequence and its context. The data derive from a study of blood T cell repertoires in COVID-19. On the study more broadly: Donors in the United States, Italy and Spain gave samples during acute or convalescent COVID-19. PBMCs, B-cell-depleted T cells, or T cells were the source of the cDNA or gDNA that made up the material.

Per the study methods: Amplifying reference gene primers gave estimates of nucleated cell counts. The method was immunoSEQ multiplex PCR; TCRdb's version includes in-frame clones alone and lacks a portion of them. The D gene and trimming were derived from the DNA, and the V and J assignments and clone size from that table. The table shows some 270,000 clones, with approximately 90% occurring only once. The germline V gene encodes CDR1 ENHRY and CDR2 SYGVKD. The CDR3 has 13 amino acids. Trimming shortened V by 8 bases and J by 8 bases, and 15 bases separated the two germline ends. The sequence came from a man aged 25-40 years with acute or convalescent COVID-19. The chain links TRBV10-3 to TRBJ1-4; D remains unclear. The sample consisted of peripheral blood. The DNA of the CDR3 is TGTGCCATCGGTCCCGCCGAGAGAGAAAAACTGTTTTTT. Translating gives CAIGPAEREKLFF.